This TCR beta chain emerged from a study of cytomegalovirus exposure and HLA in healthy donors (dated by TCRdb to the late 2010s). About the investigation overall: An earlier analysis of several hundred of the donors reported about 300 Gb of sequence data and 95 million to 130 million unique TCR beta sequences obtained from about 200 million T cells. In addition to the first cohort of around 670 subjects, a separate validation cohort of 130 or so different subjects was used. Using immunosequencing, the study profiled T cell repertoires from approximately 700 subjects and related those repertoires to cytomegalovirus serostatus. The later analysis used no new phenotypic data to find candidate immune exposures, relying instead on TCR beta sequences and their occurrence across donors. All discovery cohort repertoires had been generated using a single sequencing platform. Of the approximately 400 genotyped donors, roughly 76% were placed in the genetic ancestry cluster associated with self-reported Caucasian donors. An early release that covered some 630 HLA-typed donors contained approximately 300 gigabases of sequencing data and about 93 million unique TCR sequences. The study combined high-throughput TCR immunosequencing, statistical association of individual TCRs with disease status, and machine learning to predict cytomegalovirus infection status. Four to six DR-DQ haplotypes were handled as single units for association and clustering, since linkage in the cohort was strong. A later analysis re-analyzed previously published TCR beta repertoires from approximately 700 donors and added high-resolution HLA genotyping to study TCR occurrence patterns. An earlier analysis of approximately 580 of the donors used high-throughput TCR beta sequencing to judge whether each TCR beta V gene segment behaved as functional or pseudogenic. Genome-wide SNP genotypes for about 60% of the roughly 700 donors were used in a later genetic analysis, which treated that subset as a discovery cohort. The study aimed to test whether signatures of past pathogen exposure could be identified by cataloging public T cell receptors. The number of donors typed differed by locus, with about 629-630 for A, B, C, DRB1 and DQB1, 522 for DQA1, approximately 570 for DPA1, and some 450 for DPB1. Among about 410 genotyped donors of the cohort, an average of around 240,000 unique TCR beta nucleotide sequences was sequenced per donor, of which 15% to 20% were non-productive. Class I and class II HLA loci were covered by the typing at four-digit resolution. Donor age, sex, ethnicity and CMV serostatus were compiled alongside the repertoire data. What the work shows at the level of the full study, not this receptor alone: The earlier analysis of 450 to 700 of the donors excluded over 15 rarely observed V segments, including chromosome 9 orphons, because counts were too low. In this cohort, only TCR beta chains were sequenced, and detectable features were limited by the absence of alpha or paired-chain data. A later analysis found that TCR association rates varied across HLA loci, with DRB1 alleles showing the most associated TCRs and HLA-C alleles the fewest. An association between a missense DCLRE1C variant and V-gene and J-gene trimming of TCR beta chains was found in a later genetic analysis and replicated in an independent cohort. In the study, roughly 160 TCR beta chains were listed as associated with cytomegalovirus. Compared with equally common non-associated chains, HLA-associated TCR beta chains in a later analysis were more clonally expanded and had lower generation probabilities. Immune exposure information for the cohort was limited to CMV serostatus. A later analysis reported that several top co-occurrence clusters appeared linked to parvovirus B19, influenza, CMV and Epstein-Barr virus. An earlier analysis of around 540 of the donors showed that most TCR beta V segments appeared in productive rearrangements either about 87% or about 30% of the time, which broadly matched IMGT annotations. Because HLA typing was unavailable for some donors at each locus, only the typed subset was used in association tests. Strong co-occurrence of HLA alleles, especially DR and DQ, made assigning TCR associations to individual alleles difficult. Across donors, most TCR sequences were observed very rarely, whereas some public TCRs were present in many individuals. Sequencing depth was assumed to be roughly uniform across donors in the presence/absence analyses, though that assumption may not hold. According to the authors, the approach could potentially be generalized to other disease states and immunological phenotypes. According to a later genetic analysis, donors in an Asian-associated ancestry cluster had fewer N-insertions in productive TCRs than the approximately 630-donor mean. Correlated functional status among segregating V segments might be attributable to linkage disequilibrium, but an unknown experimental factor could not be ruled out. A cluster of highly shared sequence variants was judged likely to represent a technical artifact of the sequencing pipeline. The classifier was reported to diagnose cytomegalovirus status with high specificity and sensitivity in both the original and validation cohorts. In a later analysis, some 18,000 TCR beta sequences were associated with specific HLA alleles at a false discovery rate of 0.05. Most CMV-associated TCR beta chains appeared to be HLA-restricted in a later analysis, and the HLA associations seemed to be driven largely by CMV exposure. Three of the identified cytomegalovirus-associated TCR beta chains were confirmed in vitro to be specific for cytomegalovirus antigens. A further reported finding was that TCR beta sequences accurately predicted the HLA-A and HLA-B alleles for most subjects in the first cohort.

The receptor library was made with the immunoSEQ multiplex PCR assay. For the multiplex PCR, a mixture combining 60 forward primers for TCR Vbeta segments and 13 reverse primers for TCR Jbeta segments was used. The CDR3 region of rearranged TCR beta genes was amplified from genomic DNA by a multiplex PCR assay. On the Illumina HiSeq System, the amplified TCR beta libraries were sequenced as 87-base-pair reads. The authors' analysis ran thus. A later analysis counted some 80 million unique TCR beta chains across the 550 to 800 repertoires, and 9 million to 14 million of these chains were shared by at least two donors. Raw reads were error-corrected and collapsed into unique sequences by a nearest-neighbor algorithm in which closely related sequences were merged to remove PCR and sequencing errors. CDR3 sequences were aligned to IMGT reference sequences to assign V, D and J gene segments. For a sequence to be retained, a match of at least six nucleotides was required to both a V gene segment and a J gene segment. Rearrangements were classified as productive when the CDR3 lacked stop codons and remained in frame with V and J, and all other rearrangements were classified as non-productive. CDR3 was defined according to IMGT convention as the region running from the second conserved V-encoded cysteine to the conserved J-encoded phenylalanine. The earlier analysis of about 500 of the donors excluded sequences that lacked an unambiguous match to a single V gene segment. In an earlier analysis of roughly 600 of the donors, a V segment was called functional when productive rearrangements were above 56.7%, and segregating when the standard deviation between donors exceeded 5%. A statistical classification framework was developed to diagnose cytomegalovirus status using the catalog of TCR beta chain sequences. In a later analysis, TCR nucleotide sequences were compared against IMGT/GENE-DB human TR gene sequences so that V and J genes could be assigned. In a later analysis, CDR3 sequences and most-parsimonious VDJ recombination scenarios were assigned using the TCRdist pipeline. A later analysis defined each TCR beta chain by its CDR3 amino acid sequence plus V-gene family, and excluded reads lacking a unique V-gene family. A later analysis removed 550 to 650 highly shared, low-generation-probability nucleotide sequences to deal with suspected cross-contamination and a sequencing artifact. For each public chain, a later analysis derived a clonal expansion index from normalized ranks of inferred template counts within each repertoire. Generation probabilities in a later analysis came from a VDJ recombination model fitted to out-of-frame rearrangements, and those results were checked against IGoR. Hypergeometric tests were used in a later analysis to score TCR-TCR, TCR-HLA and TCR-CMV co-occurrence, with a repertoire-size bias correction applied to the TCR pairs. False discovery rates were estimated in a later analysis by permuting HLA or CMV assignments 20 times. In a later analysis, co-occurring TCRs were grouped with DBSCAN, and TCRdist sequence similarity was added when clustering was performed within HLA-allele-positive subsets. Repertoires with fewer than 30,000 or more than 120,000 public chains, plus five repertoires with anomalous nucleotide sharing, were excluded from co-occurrence clustering. In TCRdb, the immuneACCESS table is reduced to in-frame sequences with V and J assigned. These tables do not hold every clone; where another copy was compared, an unresolved V gene accounts for under half, and the others remain unexplained. V and J calls and clone size follow that table, whereas D and trimming were derived from the DNA. Across this sample there are 150,000 to 200,000 clones, with more than 70% seen only once. The ten largest clones represent around 1.4% of the sample.

The cohort comprised 710 or so healthy bone marrow donors. At the time of sampling, every cohort member was nominally healthy, though immune exposures that went unrecorded were likely present. The donor tested CMV seropositive, placing the donor among the 250 to 350 seropositive members of the cohort. A peripheral blood sample was collected from each donor, and TCR beta sequencing was performed on peripheral blood mononuclear cells. The Qiagen DNeasy Blood Extraction Kit was used to extract genomic DNA from the blood cell samples. To note about this clone: There is no known antigen for this receptor. Base qualities are missing; no much larger clone stands one base away.

Sequenced sample: PBMCs. The origin of this receptor is a girl between 10 and 17 years old in good health and CMV-seropositive.

DNA sequence: TGTGCCAGCACAATTAGGGGACAGGGGGCGGTTGAGCAGTTCTTC. Translated, this gives CASTIRGQGAVEQFF. The chain joins TRBV2 to TRBJ2-1, with 12 bases in between that match TRBD1. Its CDR3 holds 15 amino acids, cysteine through phenylalanine. Just the 45-base CDR3 DNA is kept, in frame starting at base 1. From V the trimming removes 7 bases and from J it removes 9 bases, while the gene matches leave 10 bases of the junction unaccounted for. CDR1 and CDR2 (SNHLY, FYNNEI) derive from the germline V gene. Full variable domain (CDR3 extended with the reference TRBV2 and TRBJ2-1 proteins): EPEVTQTPSHQVTQMGQEVILRCVPISNHLYFYWYRQILGQKVEFLVSFYNNEISEKSEIFDDQFSVERPDGSNFTLKIRSTKLEDSAMYFCASTIRGQGAVEQFFGPGTRLTVL.